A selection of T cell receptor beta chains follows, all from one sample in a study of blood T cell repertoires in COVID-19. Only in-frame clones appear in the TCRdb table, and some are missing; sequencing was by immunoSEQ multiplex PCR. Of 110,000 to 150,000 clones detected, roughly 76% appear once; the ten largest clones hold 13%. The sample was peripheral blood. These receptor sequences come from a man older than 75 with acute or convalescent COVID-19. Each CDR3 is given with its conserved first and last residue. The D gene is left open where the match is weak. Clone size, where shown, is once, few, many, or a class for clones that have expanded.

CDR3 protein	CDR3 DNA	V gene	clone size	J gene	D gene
CASSILAGLVSGNTIYF	TGTGCCAGTAGTATTTTGGCAGGGCTCGTCTCTGGAAACACCATATATTTT	TRBV19	.	TRBJ1-3	.
CASSLAPGGELFF	TGTGCCAGCAGCTTGGCCCCCGGCGGGGAGCTGTTTTTT	TRBV5-5	.	TRBJ2-2	.
CASIRTGNTEAFF	TGTGCCAGCATCCGCACCGGGAACACTGAAGCTTTCTTT	TRBV5-4	few	TRBJ1-1	.
CATRTGVTGELFF	TGTGCCACCCGAACAGGGGTCACCGGGGAGCTGTTTTTT	TRBV28	.	TRBJ2-2	TRBD1
CASSLSLAGYNEQFF	TGTGCCAGCAGCTTATCCCTAGCGGGTTACAATGAGCAGTTCTTC	TRBV7-3	.	TRBJ2-1	TRBD2
CASSSTIAGVNTGELFF	TGTGCCAGCAGCAGTACGATAGCGGGGGTTAACACCGGGGAGCTGTTTTTT	TRBV5-6	.	TRBJ2-2	TRBD2
CASSLFGASYGYTF	TGTGCCAGCAGTTTATTCGGTGCTAGCTATGGCTACACCTTC	TRBV28	.	TRBJ1-2	.
CASSGDREGYTF	TGCGCCAGCAGCGGGGACAGGGAGGGCTACACCTTC	TRBV5-1	.	TRBJ1-2	TRBD1
CASSIVGQSFDQPQHF	TGTGCCAGTAGTATAGTTGGACAGAGTTTTGATCAGCCCCAGCATTTT	TRBV19	few	TRBJ1-5	.
CASSQGVTGEGGKLFF	TGCGCCAGCAGCCAGGGGGTCACAGGGGAAGGAGGAAAACTGTTTTTT	TRBV4-1	once	TRBJ1-4	TRBD1
CASSLLQGQDTQYF	TGTGCCAGCAGTTTATTACAGGGTCAAGATACGCAGTATTTT	TRBV28	.	TRBJ2-3	.
CAISESRGASTDTQYF	TGTGCCATCAGTGAGTCGCGGGGAGCTAGCACAGATACGCAGTATTTT	TRBV10-3	.	TRBJ2-3	.
CASSLIQGAQINQPQHF	TGTGCCAGCAGCTTAATACAGGGGGCGCAGATCAATCAGCCCCAGCATTTT	TRBV28	.	TRBJ1-5	TRBD1
CASRLQGSSYNSPLHF	TGTGCCAGCAGGCTACAGGGGAGCTCCTATAATTCACCCCTCCACTTT	TRBV7-8	.	TRBJ1-6	TRBD1
CASRDRGDGYTF	TGTGCCAGCCGGGACAGGGGAGATGGCTACACCTTC	TRBV7-2	.	TRBJ1-2	TRBD1
CASSLAGTEISYEQYF	TGTGCCAGCAGCTTAGCCGGGACAGAGATCTCCTACGAGCAGTACTTC	TRBV7-2	once	TRBJ2-7	TRBD1
CASSVRDSEAFF	TGTGCCAGTAGTGTAAGGGACAGTGAAGCTTTCTTT	TRBV19	.	TRBJ1-1	TRBD1
CATSRDSRETQYF	TGTGCCACCAGCAGGGACAGTAGAGAGACCCAGTACTTC	TRBV15	once	TRBJ2-5	.
CASSSDSMNTEAFF	TGTGCCAGCAGCTCGGACAGCATGAACACTGAAGCTTTCTTT	TRBV5-4	.	TRBJ1-1	.
CASRESRQAIPTDTQYF	TGTGCCAGCAGGGAATCTAGACAGGCCATTCCCACAGATACGCAGTATTTT	TRBV28	.	TRBJ2-3	.
CSGATGEYEQYF	TGCAGCGGGGCGACAGGGGAATACGAGCAGTACTTC	TRBV29-1	large	TRBJ2-7	TRBD1
CASGDYQTQYF	TGTGCCAGCGGGGACTATCAGACCCAGTACTTC	TRBV2	.	TRBJ2-5	TRBD2
CASSLYGQGGSPLHF	TGTGCCAGCAGTTTATACGGGCAGGGCGGTTCACCCCTCCACTTT	TRBV28	.	TRBJ1-6	.
CASSLLVGSGGEQFF	TGTGCCAGCAGTTTATTGGTTGGGTCGGGGGGGGAGCAGTTCTTC	TRBV27	.	TRBJ2-1	TRBD2
CASSLTSSYNSPLHF	TGCGCCAGCAGCTTGACGAGCTCCTATAATTCACCCCTCCACTTT	TRBV5-1	.	TRBJ1-6	.
CASSYSGLLPSLEQYF	TGTGCCAGCAGTTACTCGGGACTCCTACCCTCCCTCGAGCAGTACTTC	TRBV6-6	.	TRBJ2-7	.
CASSLAPGEETQYF	TGCGCCAGCAGCTTGGCCCCAGGGGAAGAGACCCAGTACTTC	TRBV5-1	.	TRBJ2-5	.
CASRGRRDTGELFF	TGTGCCAGCAGGGGGCGCCGGGACACCGGGGAGCTGTTTTTT	TRBV27	.	TRBJ2-2	.
CTSSPDRHTGDYEQYF	TGCACCAGCAGTCCAGACAGGCACACAGGGGACTACGAGCAGTACTTC	TRBV1	.	TRBJ2-7	.
CASSRSGGATDTQYF	TGCGCCAGCAGCCGAAGCGGGGGGGCCACAGATACGCAGTATTTT	TRBV4-3	.	TRBJ2-3	TRBD2
CASSRVTGGTEAFF	TGTGCCAGCAGCCGAGTGACAGGGGGGACTGAAGCTTTCTTT	TRBV3-1/TRBV3-2	few	TRBJ1-1	TRBD1
CASSQDISSGNTIYF	TGTGCCAGCAGCCAGGACATATCATCTGGAAACACCATATATTTT	TRBV4-2	few	TRBJ1-3	.
CASSLTGVDQPQHF	TGTGCCAGCAGCTTAACGGGGGTGGATCAGCCCCAGCATTTT	TRBV7-8	.	TRBJ1-5	.
CASSPLGTAGMNTEAFF	TGTGCCAGCTCACCCCTTGGGACAGCAGGGATGAACACTGAAGCTTTCTTT	TRBV18	.	TRBJ1-1	TRBD1
CASSIGGTNYGYTF	TGCGCCAGCAGCATTGGAGGGACTAACTATGGCTACACCTTC	TRBV5-1	few	TRBJ1-2	.
CATSRPDRGFDTEAFF	TGTGCCACCAGCAGACCGGACAGGGGGTTCGACACTGAAGCTTTCTTT	TRBV15	.	TRBJ1-1	TRBD1
CASSLRRTNTKNIQYF	TGTGCCAGCAGCTTGAGAAGGACTAATACCAAAAACATTCAGTACTTC	TRBV7-2	.	TRBJ2-4	.
CASSQDDRGQIGYTF	TGTGCCAGCAGCCAAGATGACAGGGGACAAATTGGCTACACCTTC	TRBV4-2	medium-sized	TRBJ1-2	TRBD1
CAWRAGVGELFF	TGTGCCTGGAGGGCAGGGGTCGGGGAGCTGTTTTTT	TRBV30	.	TRBJ2-2	.
CASSYPGQRSYEQYF	TGTGCCAGCAGCTATCCGGGACAGCGCTCCTACGAGCAGTACTTC	TRBV5-4	.	TRBJ2-7	TRBD1
CASSFTGSGANVLTF	TGTGCCAGCAGCTTCACAGGGTCTGGGGCCAACGTCCTGACTTTC	TRBV14	few	TRBJ2-6	.